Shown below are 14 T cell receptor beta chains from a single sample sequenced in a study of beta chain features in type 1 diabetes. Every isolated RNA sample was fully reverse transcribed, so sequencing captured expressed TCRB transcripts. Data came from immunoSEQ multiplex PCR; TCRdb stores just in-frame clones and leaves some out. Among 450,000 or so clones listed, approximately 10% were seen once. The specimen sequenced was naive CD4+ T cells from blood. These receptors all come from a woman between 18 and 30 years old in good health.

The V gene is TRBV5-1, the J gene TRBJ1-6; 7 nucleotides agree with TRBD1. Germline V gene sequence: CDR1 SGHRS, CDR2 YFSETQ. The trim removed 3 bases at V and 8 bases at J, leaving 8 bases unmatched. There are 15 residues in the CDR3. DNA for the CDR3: TGCGCCAGCAGCTCACGGAACAGGGGTGATTCACCCCTCCACTTT. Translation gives CASSSRNRGDSPLHF.

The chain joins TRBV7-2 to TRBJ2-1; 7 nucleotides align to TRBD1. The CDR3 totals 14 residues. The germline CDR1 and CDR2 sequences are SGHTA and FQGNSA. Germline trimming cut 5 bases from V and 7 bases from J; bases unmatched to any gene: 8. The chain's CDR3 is CASSLRQGGNEQFF. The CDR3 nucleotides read TGTGCCAGCAGCCTGAGACAGGGTGGAAATGAGCAGTTCTTC.

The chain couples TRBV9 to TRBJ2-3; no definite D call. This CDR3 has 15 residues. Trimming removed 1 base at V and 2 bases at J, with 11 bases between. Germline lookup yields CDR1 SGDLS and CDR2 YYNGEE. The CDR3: CASSVNRKNTDTQYF. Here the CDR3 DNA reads TGTGCCAGCAGCGTAAACAGAAAAAACACAGATACGCAGTATTTT.

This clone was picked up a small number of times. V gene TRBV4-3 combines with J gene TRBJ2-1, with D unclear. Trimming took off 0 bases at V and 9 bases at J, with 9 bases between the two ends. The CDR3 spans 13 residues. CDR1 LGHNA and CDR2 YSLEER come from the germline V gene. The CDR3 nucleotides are TGCGCCAGCAGCCAAGATGTCGCACGTGAGCAGTTCTTC. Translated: CASSQDVAREQFF.

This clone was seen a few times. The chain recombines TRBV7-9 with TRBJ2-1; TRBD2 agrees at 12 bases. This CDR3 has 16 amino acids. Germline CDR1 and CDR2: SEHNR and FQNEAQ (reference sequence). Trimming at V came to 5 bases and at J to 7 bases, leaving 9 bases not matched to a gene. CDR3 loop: CASSPPSGRGRNEQFF. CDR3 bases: TGTGCCAGCAGCCCACCTAGCGGGAGGGGGAGGAATGAGCAGTTCTTC.

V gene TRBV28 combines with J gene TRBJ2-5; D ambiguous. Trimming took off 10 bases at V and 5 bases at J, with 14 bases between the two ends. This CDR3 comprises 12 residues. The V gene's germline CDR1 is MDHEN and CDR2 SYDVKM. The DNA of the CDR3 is TGTGCCACTTGGACGGCTGGGGAGACCCAGTACTTC. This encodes CATWTAGETQYF.

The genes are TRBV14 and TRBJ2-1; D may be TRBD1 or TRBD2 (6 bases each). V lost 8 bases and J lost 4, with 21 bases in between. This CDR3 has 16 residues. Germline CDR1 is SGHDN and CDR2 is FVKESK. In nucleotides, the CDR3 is TGTGCCAGCGGTCCAGGGGTGTGGCGGGGTTACAATGAGCAGTTCTTC. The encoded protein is CASGPGVWRGYNEQFF.

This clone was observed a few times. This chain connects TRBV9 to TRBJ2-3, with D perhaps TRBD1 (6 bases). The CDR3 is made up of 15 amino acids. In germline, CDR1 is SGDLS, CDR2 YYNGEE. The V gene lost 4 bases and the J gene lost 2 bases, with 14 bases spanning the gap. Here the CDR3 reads CASSFRGQFTDTQYF. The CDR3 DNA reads TGTGCCAGCAGCTTCCGTGGACAGTTCACAGATACGCAGTATTTT.

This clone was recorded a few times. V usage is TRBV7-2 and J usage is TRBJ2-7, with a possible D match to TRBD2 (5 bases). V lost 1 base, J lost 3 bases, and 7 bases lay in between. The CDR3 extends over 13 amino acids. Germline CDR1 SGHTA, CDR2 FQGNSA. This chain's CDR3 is CASSLGGFYEQYV. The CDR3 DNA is TGTGCCAGCAGCTTAGGCGGGTTCTACGAGCAGTACGTC.

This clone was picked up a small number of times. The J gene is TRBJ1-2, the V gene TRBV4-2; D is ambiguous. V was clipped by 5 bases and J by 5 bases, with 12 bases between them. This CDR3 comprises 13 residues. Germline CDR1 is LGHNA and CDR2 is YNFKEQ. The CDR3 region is CASSGFGDYGYTF. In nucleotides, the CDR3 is TGTGCCAGCAGCGGTTTTGGAGATTATGGCTACACCTTC.

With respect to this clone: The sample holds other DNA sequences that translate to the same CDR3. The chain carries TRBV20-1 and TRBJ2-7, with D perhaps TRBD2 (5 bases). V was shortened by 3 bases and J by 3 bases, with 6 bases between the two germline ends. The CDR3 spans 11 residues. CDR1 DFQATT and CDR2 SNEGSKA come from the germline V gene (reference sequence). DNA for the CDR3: TGCAGTGCTAGGGGAGACTACGAGCAGTACGTC. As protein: CSARGDYEQYV.

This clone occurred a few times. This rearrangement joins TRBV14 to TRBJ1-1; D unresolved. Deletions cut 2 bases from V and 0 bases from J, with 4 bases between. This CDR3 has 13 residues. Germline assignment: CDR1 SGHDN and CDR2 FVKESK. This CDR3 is CASSQSVNTEAFF. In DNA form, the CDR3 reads TGTGCCAGCAGCCAATCGGTGAACACTGAAGCTTTCTTT.

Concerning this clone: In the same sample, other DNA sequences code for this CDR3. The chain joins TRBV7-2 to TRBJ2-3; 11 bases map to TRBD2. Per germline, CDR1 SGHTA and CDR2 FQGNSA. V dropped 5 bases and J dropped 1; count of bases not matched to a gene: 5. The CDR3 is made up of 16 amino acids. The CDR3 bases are TGTGCCAGCAGCCCACCGGGACTAGCGGGCACAGATACGCAGTATTTT. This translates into CASSPPGLAGTDTQYF.

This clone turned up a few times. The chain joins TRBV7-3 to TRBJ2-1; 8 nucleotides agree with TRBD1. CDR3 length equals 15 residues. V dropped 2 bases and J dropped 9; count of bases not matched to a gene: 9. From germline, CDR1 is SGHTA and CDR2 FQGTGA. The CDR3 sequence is CASSLGGQVGREQFF. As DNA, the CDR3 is TGTGCCAGCAGCTTAGGGGGACAGGTTGGGCGTGAGCAGTTCTTC.